The 25 T cell receptor beta chains below were found in one sample sequenced in a study of T cell responses to AZD1222 COVID-19 vaccine. The table came from immunoSEQ multiplex PCR; TCRdb's copy has only in-frame clones and leaves some out. The sample contains 100,000 to 150,000 clones, 75% to 95% of which appear only once. The input for sequencing was peripheral blood, taken on day 0 of AZD1222 vaccination. The receptors derive from an adult in good health.

This clone was seen only once. This chain uses TRBV28 with TRBJ2-3; no reliable D call. The CDR3 has 13 amino acids. Trimming removed 3 bases from V and 2 bases from J, with 6 bases in between. Germline CDR1 and CDR2: MDHEN and SYDVKM. This CDR3 is CASSFANTDTQYF. The CDR3 coding sequence is TGTGCCAGCAGTTTCGCTAACACAGATACGCAGTATTTT.

V gene TRBV6-5 combines with J gene TRBJ1-1, with D uncertain. Trimming removed 0 bases at V and 0 bases at J, with 11 bases between. The length of the CDR3 is 16 residues. Germline assignment: CDR1 MNHEY and CDR2 SVGAGI. The CDR3 sequence is CASSYSIDTLNTEAFF. CDR3 coding DNA: TGTGCCAGCAGTTACTCGATCGACACTCTGAACACTGAAGCTTTCTTT.

The rearrangement uses TRBV5-4 and TRBJ2-5, with D possibly being TRBD2 (6 bases). The CDR3 is made up of 13 amino acids. Germline V gene sequence: CDR1 SGHNT, CDR2 YYREEE (reference sequence). V lost 7 bases to trimming and J lost 3 bases, with 13 bases between them. CDR3 DNA: TGTGCCAGCCGTCGTCCGGGGGAAGAGACCCAGTACTTC. Protein sequence: CASRRPGEETQYF.

The V call is TRBV7-2, the J call TRBJ2-2, with 14 positions matching TRBD2. Trimming removed 5 bases from V and 6 bases from J; junction bases left unmatched: 14. CDR1 is SGHTA, CDR2 FQGNSA, per germline. This CDR3 contains 19 residues. In DNA, the CDR3 is TGTGCCAGCAGCCCCCTGGGCCTGACTAGCGGGGGGGCTCCCGGGGAGCTGTTTTTT. This sequence encodes CASSPLGLTSGGAPGELFF.

The CDR3 DNA follows: TGTGCCAGCAGCGTGGACAGAGCAACAGATACGCAGTATTTT. This translates into CASSVDRATDTQYF. V is TRBV7-2 and J is TRBJ2-3; perhaps TRBD1 as D (6 bases). The germline gives CDR1 SGHTA, CDR2 FQGNSA. There are 14 residues in the CDR3. The ends were cut back, 5 bases at V and 3 bases at J, with 12 bases in the middle.

The V and J genes are TRBV6-2 or TRBV6-3 and TRBJ1-5, with 9 bases lining up with TRBD1. The CDR3 runs 16 residues. J lost 4 bases, V lost 1 base, and 5 bases had no gene match. CDR1 is MNHEY and CDR2 is SVGEGT in the germline V gene. The DNA of the CDR3 is TGTGCCAGCAGTTACTATTGGACAGGGGCAAATCAGCCCCAGCATTTT. The encoded protein is CASSYYWTGANQPQHF.

The chain uses TRBV18 and TRBJ1-2; possibly TRBD1 for D (5 bases). The germline V gene has CDR1 KGHSH and CDR2 LQKENI. Trimming took off 6 bases at V and 10 bases at J, with 21 bases between the two ends. The CDR3 has 14 residues. The CDR3 is CASSPSFDSLAYTF. CDR3 sequence (DNA): TGTGCCAGCTCTCCATCCTTCGACAGCTTGGCCTACACCTTC.

V and J are TRBV19 and TRBJ1-4, with 8 bases lining up with TRBD1. The CDR3 consists of 13 residues. Germline CDR1 and CDR2: LNHDA and SQIVND (reference sequence). The V segment lost 8 bases and the J segment 8 bases; nucleotides outside the gene matches: 7. As DNA, the CDR3 is TGTGCCAGTTCGGACAGGGTAAACGAAAAACTGTTTTTT. It is translated as CASSDRVNEKLFF.

The J gene is TRBJ2-3, the V gene TRBV30; the match to TRBD1 covers 10 bases. Germline V gene lookup returns CDR1 GTSNPN and CDR2 SVGIG (reference sequence). The CDR3 runs to 14 residues. Trimming cost V 1 base and J 4 bases; bases outside gene matches: 2. CDR3 in DNA: TGTGCCTGGAGTGGGGACAGGGGTTCAGATACGCAGTATTTT. Encoded protein: CAWSGDRGSDTQYF.

Turning to this clone: Other DNA variants within this sample encode the same CDR3. The chain recombines TRBV6-5 with TRBJ1-2; TRBD1 is a possible D gene (6 bases). The CDR3 runs 13 residues. CDR1 MNHEY and CDR2 SVGAGI come from the germline V gene. Trimming took off 6 bases at V and 2 bases at J, with 10 bases between the two ends. CDR3 nucleotides: TGTGCCAGCAGCCCAACAGGGAACTATGGCTACACCTTC. It specifies CASSPTGNYGYTF.

The V and J genes are TRBV5-1 and TRBJ2-5; 9 bases match TRBD1. This CDR3 region has 14 residues. CDR1 is SGHRS, CDR2 YFSETQ, per germline. Trimming removed 4 bases from V and 5 bases from J; junction bases left unmatched: 6. The CDR3 DNA reads TGCGCCAGCAGCAGGACAGGGGCGATTGAGACCCAGTACTTC. Its translation: CASSRTGAIETQYF. Combining the CDR3 with reference TRBV5-1 and TRBJ2-5 gives the whole variable domain KAGVTQTPRYLIKTRGQQVTLSCSPISGHRSVSWYQQTPGQGLQFLFEYFSETQRNKGNFPGRFSGRQFSNSRSEMNVSTLELGDSALYLCASSRTGAIETQYFGPGTRLLVL.

CDR3 sequence: CASTHSRDSPYGYTF. CDR3 in DNA: TGTGCCAGCACCCATTCAAGGGACAGCCCCTATGGCTACACCTTC. This sequence joins TRBV7-9 and TRBJ1-2, with 7 positions matching TRBD1. Germline assignment: CDR1 SEHNR and CDR2 FQNEAQ (reference sequence). J was trimmed by 4 bases and V by 7 bases; bases with no gene match: 12. The CDR3 has 15 amino acids.

Only one count was recorded for this clone. The CDR3 sequence is CASSPTPGGGPGELFF. The CDR3 bases are TGTGCCAGCAGCCCAACTCCTGGGGGGGGGCCCGGGGAGCTGTTTTTT. This chain links TRBV11-3 with TRBJ2-2, with D possibly being TRBD2 (7 bases). The germline V gene has CDR1 SGHNT and CDR2 YENEEA. This CDR3 spans 16 amino acids. The ends were cut back, 5 bases at V and 6 bases at J, with 19 bases in the middle.

The chain is built from TRBV5-5 and TRBJ2-7; 9 bases fit TRBD2. This CDR3 contains 17 residues. Germline V gene data show CDR1 as SGHKS and CDR2 as YYEKEE (reference sequence). The trim removed 4 bases at V and 4 bases at J, leaving 15 bases unmatched. CDR3 protein: CASSHGGASGAFYEQYF. CDR3 nucleotide sequence: TGTGCCAGCAGCCACGGGGGGGCTAGCGGGGCCTTTTACGAGCAGTACTTC. The full variable domain, rest sourced from reference TRBV5-5 and TRBJ2-7, is DAGVTQSPTHLIKTRGQQVTLRCSPISGHKSVSWYQQVLGQGPQFIFQYYEKEERGRGNFPDRFSARQFPNYSSELNVNALLLGDSALYLCASSHGGASGAFYEQYFGPGTRLTVT.

The V call is TRBV19, the J call TRBJ1-2; D is undetermined. Germline V gene data show CDR1 as LNHDA and CDR2 as SQIVND (reference sequence). With 3 bases removed from V and 8 bases from J, the gap between germline ends came to 10 bases. The CDR3 sequence is 12 residues long. The CDR3 sequence: CASSIGLQGYTF. The CDR3 nucleotides are TGTGCCAGTAGTATCGGGCTGCAGGGCTACACCTTC.

The rearrangement links TRBV11-2 to TRBJ1-2; TRBD1 might be the D (5 bases). The CDR3 loop spans 14 amino acids. Germline CDR1 and CDR2: SGHAT and FQNNGV. The V gene lost 5 bases and the J gene lost 4 bases, with 14 bases spanning the gap. The CDR3, as DNA: TGTGCCAGCAGCCGTGACAGTAACCCCTATGGCTACACCTTC. Its protein is CASSRDSNPYGYTF.

The chain has TRBV15 and TRBJ2-7; D may correspond to TRBD1 or TRBD2 (5 bases each). Deletions cut 3 bases from V and 3 bases from J, with 18 bases between. The CDR3 has 16 amino acids. Germline-derived CDR1 and CDR2 are LNHNV and YYDKDF (reference sequence). The CDR3 DNA sequence: TGTGCCACCAGCAGCCTTCTCCGGGACGGCAACTACGAGCAGTACTTC. As protein: CATSSLLRDGNYEQYF. Based on the CDR3 plus reference TRBV15 and TRBJ2-7, the full variable domain is DAMVIQNPRYQVTQFGKPVTLSCSQTLNHNVMYWYQQKSSQAPKLLFHYYDKDFNNEADTPDNFQSRRPNTSFCFLDIRSPGLGDTAMYLCATSSLLRDGNYEQYFGPGTRLTVT.

The rearrangement uses TRBV4-3 and TRBJ2-2; maybe TRBD2 (6 bases). Germline V CDR1 and CDR2: LGHNA, YSLEER. Deletions cut 4 bases from V and 8 bases from J, with 20 bases between. This CDR3 spans 16 amino acids. This chain's CDR3 is CASSPSPGGSMGELFF. For the CDR3, the DNA is TGCGCCAGCAGCCCATCACCCGGGGGAAGTATGGGGGAGCTGTTTTTT.

V usage is TRBV6-2 or TRBV6-3 and J usage is TRBJ1-2, with 8 bases aligning to TRBD1. CDR1 MNHEY and CDR2 SVGEGT come from the germline V gene. The CDR3 contains 15 residues. Losses at the gene ends were 0 bases for V and 4 bases for J; bases not matched to a gene: 4. CDR3 bases: TGTGCCAGCAGTTACTCAGCAGGGACAGGCTATGGCTACACCTTC. Amino acid sequence: CASSYSAGTGYGYTF.

This chain connects TRBV7-2 to TRBJ2-3, with 11 bases fitting TRBD2. Germline loops: CDR1 SGHTA, CDR2 FQGNSA. V lost 1 base to trimming and J lost 0 bases; unmatched junction nucleotides: 6. The CDR3 has 18 residues. The CDR3 coding sequence is TGTGCCAGCAGCTTAGGGGCGGGACTAGCGGTTAGCACAGATACGCAGTATTTT. Translated, it gives CASSLGAGLAVSTDTQYF.

CDR3 loop: CAWSRGWSVNTEAFF. CDR3 DNA: TGTGCCTGGAGCAGGGGTTGGAGCGTGAACACTGAAGCTTTCTTT. The rearrangement joins TRBV30 to TRBJ1-1, with D possibly being TRBD1 (6 bases). Trimming took 3 bases from V and 0 from J, leaving 14 bases between them. The CDR3 has 15 residues. Per the germline V gene, CDR1 is GTSNPN and CDR2 is SVGIG (reference sequence). Using reference TRBV30 and TRBJ1-1 for the parts outside the CDR3, the full variable domain is SQTIHQWPATLVQPVGSPLSLECTVEGTSNPNLYWYRQAAGRGLQLLFYSVGIGQISSEVPQNLSASRPQDRQFILSSKKLLLSDSGFYLCAWSRGWSVNTEAFFGQGTRLTVV.

This chain joins TRBV7-9 and TRBJ2-2; maybe TRBD2 (5 bases). V lost 5 bases and J lost 4, with 8 bases in between. From germline, CDR1 is SEHNR and CDR2 FQNEAQ (reference sequence). The CDR3 totals 13 residues. CDR3 nucleotides: TGTGCCAGCAGCCCCACTAGCACCGGGGAGCTGTTTTTT. Translating it yields CASSPTSTGELFF.

This clone was observed once. DNA of the CDR3: TGTGCCAGTAGTATAGTCCGACAGCTGATTCATTCACCCCTCCACTTT. This gives the protein CASSIVRQLIHSPLHF. This chain uses TRBV19 with TRBJ1-6; tentative D call: TRBD1 (5 bases). The germline V gene encodes CDR1 LNHDA and CDR2 SQIVND (reference sequence). V dropped 1 base and J dropped 8 bases, with 15 bases sitting between them. The length of the CDR3 is 16 residues.

V is TRBV28 and J is TRBJ1-6; D is unclear. Per germline, CDR1 MDHEN and CDR2 SYDVKM. This CDR3 region has 15 residues. Trimming removed 3 bases at V and 6 bases at J, with 12 bases between. The CDR3 coding sequence is TGTGCCAGCAGTTTGGTCGGGAATGGTAATTCACCCCTCCACTTT. It translates to CASSLVGNGNSPLHF.

This clone was seen only once. CDR3 sequence (DNA): TGTGCCAGCAGCTCAGGAGGTGGGGGCACTGAAGCTTTCTTT. It encodes CASSSGGGGTEAFF. The chain has TRBV5-4 and TRBJ1-1; D perhaps matches TRBD1 (5 bases). V lost 3 bases, J lost 4 bases, and 13 bases lay in between. Germline V gives CDR1 SGHNT, CDR2 YYREEE (reference sequence). This CDR3 has 14 amino acids.